The table lists the clone carrying this T cell receptor beta chain with a few counts. This sample's TCRbeta library carried unique molecular identifier barcodes. TCRdb fed the PCR reads into MiXCR, producing one record per CDR3 protein. Of roughly 610,000 distinct CDR3 sequences listed, 10% are singletons. The data originate from a study of T-cell reconstitution after alpha-beta-depleted transplantation in children. The V gene lost 0 bases and the J gene lost 0 bases, with 6 bases spanning the gap. There are 14 residues in the CDR3. Per germline, CDR1 MGHDK and CDR2 SYGVNS. The source of this sequence is a human donor who donated a stem cell graft to a child with acute myeloid leukemia. This chain joins TRBV25-1 and TRBJ2-7, with D unclear. Sample: PBMCs from the stem cell graft donor, taken from the stem cell graft. CDR3 in DNA: TGTGCCAGCAGTGAATACGGTGGCTCCTACGAGCAGTACTTC. Its translation: CASSEYGGSYEQYF.